This TCR beta chain was identified in a study of blood T cells in healthy people across ages. Together with a sample-barcoded 5' primer, a J-beta primer mix was included in a second PCR lasting about 6 to 11 cycles. The authors tagged each cDNA molecule using a template-switch adaptor with 12 random nucleotides. One entry per CDR3 protein results from TCRdb running MiXCR on the 5' RACE reads. The sample carries about 640,000 distinct CDR3 sequences, approximately 50% recorded once. The sequenced sample consisted of blood. The clonotype comes from a man aged 60 to 69 in good health.

As DNA, the CDR3 is TGCGCCAGCAGCTTGGCCGTGGGACAGGGGTTCTACAATGAGCAGTTCTTC. Translating it yields CASSLAVGQGFYNEQFF. The chain employs TRBV5-1 and TRBJ2-1, with 10 bases lining up with TRBD1. The CDR3 extends over 17 amino acids. V shed 0 bases, J shed 3 bases, and the junction held 6 bases outside the gene matches. Germline loops: CDR1 SGHRS, CDR2 YFSETQ.